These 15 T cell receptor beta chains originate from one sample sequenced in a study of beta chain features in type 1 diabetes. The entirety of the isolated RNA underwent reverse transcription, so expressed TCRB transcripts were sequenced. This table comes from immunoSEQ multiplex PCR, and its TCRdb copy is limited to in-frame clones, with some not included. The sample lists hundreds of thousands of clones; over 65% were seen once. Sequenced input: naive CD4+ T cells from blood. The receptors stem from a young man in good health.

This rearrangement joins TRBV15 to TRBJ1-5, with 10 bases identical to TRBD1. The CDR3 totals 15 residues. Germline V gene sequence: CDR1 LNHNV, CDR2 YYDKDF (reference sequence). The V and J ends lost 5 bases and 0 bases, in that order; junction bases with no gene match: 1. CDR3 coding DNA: TGTGCCACCAGCGGGACAGGGGATAGCAATCAGCCCCAGCATTTT. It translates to CATSGTGDSNQPQHF.

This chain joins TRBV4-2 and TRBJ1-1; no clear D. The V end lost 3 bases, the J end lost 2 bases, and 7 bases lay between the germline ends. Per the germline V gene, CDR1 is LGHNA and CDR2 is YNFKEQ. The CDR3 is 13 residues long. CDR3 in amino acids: CASSQGVNTEAFF. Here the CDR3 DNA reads TGTGCCAGCAGCCAGGGAGTTAACACTGAAGCTTTCTTT.

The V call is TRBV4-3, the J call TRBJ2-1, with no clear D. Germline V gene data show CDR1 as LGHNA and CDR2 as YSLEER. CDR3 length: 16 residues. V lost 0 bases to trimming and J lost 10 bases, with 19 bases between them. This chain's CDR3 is CASSQEVRPITGEQFF. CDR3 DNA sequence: TGCGCCAGCAGCCAAGAGGTGCGGCCGATCACCGGGGAGCAGTTCTTC.

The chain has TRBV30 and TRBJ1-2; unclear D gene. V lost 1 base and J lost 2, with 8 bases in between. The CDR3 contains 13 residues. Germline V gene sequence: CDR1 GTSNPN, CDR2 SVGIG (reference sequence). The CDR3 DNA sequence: TGTGCCTGGAGTGACAGTTGGAACTATGGCTACACCTTC. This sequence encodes CAWSDSWNYGYTF.

DNA of the CDR3: TGCAGCGTTGTGAAAGAGACTAGCGGCACAGATACGCAGTATTTT. It encodes CSVVKETSGTDTQYF. This chain uses TRBV29-1 with TRBJ2-3; 8 bases align to TRBD2. Looked up from germline, CDR1 is SQVTM and CDR2 is ANQGSEA. The CDR3 is 15 residues long. With 4 bases clipped from V and 1 base from J, the junction kept 7 bases outside the gene matches.

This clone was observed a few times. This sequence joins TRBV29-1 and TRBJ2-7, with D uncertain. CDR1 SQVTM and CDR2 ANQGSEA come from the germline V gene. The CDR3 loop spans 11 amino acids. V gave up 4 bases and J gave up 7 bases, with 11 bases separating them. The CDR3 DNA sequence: TGCAGCGTTGTGGGCGGAGTGGAGCAGTACTTC. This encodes CSVVGGVEQYF.

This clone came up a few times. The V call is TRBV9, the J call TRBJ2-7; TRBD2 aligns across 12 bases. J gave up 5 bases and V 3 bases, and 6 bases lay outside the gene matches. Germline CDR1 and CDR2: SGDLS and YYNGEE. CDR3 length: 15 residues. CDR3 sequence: CASSAGTSGFHEQYF. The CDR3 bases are TGTGCCAGCAGCGCTGGGACTAGCGGGTTTCACGAGCAGTACTTC.

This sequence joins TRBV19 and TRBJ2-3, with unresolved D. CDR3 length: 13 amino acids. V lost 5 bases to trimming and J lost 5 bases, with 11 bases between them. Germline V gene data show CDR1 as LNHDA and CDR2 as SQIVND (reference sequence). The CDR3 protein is CASSVHKRDTQYF. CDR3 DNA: TGTGCCAGTAGTGTCCATAAGAGAGATACGCAGTATTTT.

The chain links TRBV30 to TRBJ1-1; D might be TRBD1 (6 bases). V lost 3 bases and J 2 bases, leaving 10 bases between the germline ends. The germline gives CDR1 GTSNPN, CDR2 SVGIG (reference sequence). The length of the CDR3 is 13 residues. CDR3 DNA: TGTGCCTGGAGGAGGACAGCCAACACTGAAGCTTTCTTT. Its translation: CAWRRTANTEAFF. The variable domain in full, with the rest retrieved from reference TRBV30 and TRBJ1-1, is SQTIHQWPATLVQPVGSPLSLECTVEGTSNPNLYWYRQAAGRGLQLLFYSVGIGQISSEVPQNLSASRPQDRQFILSSKKLLLSDSGFYLCAWRRTANTEAFFGQGTRLTVV.

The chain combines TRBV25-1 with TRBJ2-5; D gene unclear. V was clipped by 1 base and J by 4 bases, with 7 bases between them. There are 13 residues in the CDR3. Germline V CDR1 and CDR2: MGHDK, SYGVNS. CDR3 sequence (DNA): TGTGCCAGCAGTGAATCGCACCCAGAGACCCAGTACTTC. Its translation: CASSESHPETQYF.

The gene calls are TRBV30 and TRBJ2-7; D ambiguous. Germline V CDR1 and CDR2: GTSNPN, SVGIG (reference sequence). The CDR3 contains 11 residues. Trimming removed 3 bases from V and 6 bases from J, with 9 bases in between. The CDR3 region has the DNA TGTGCCTGGAGCAACTATACCGAGCAGTACTTC. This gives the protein CAWSNYTEQYF.

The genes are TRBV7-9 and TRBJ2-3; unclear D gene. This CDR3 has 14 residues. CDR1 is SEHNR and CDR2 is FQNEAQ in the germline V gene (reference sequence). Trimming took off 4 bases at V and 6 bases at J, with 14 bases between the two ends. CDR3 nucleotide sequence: TGTGCCAGCAGCTCTTCTACCCTGTGGGATACGCAGTATTTT. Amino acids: CASSSSTLWDTQYF.

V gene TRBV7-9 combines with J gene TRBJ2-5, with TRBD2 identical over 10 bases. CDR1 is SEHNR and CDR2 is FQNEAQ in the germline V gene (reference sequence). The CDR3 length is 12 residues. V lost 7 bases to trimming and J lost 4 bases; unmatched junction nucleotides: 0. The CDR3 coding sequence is TGTGCCAGCACTAGCGGGAGAGAGACCCAGTACTTC. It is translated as CASTSGRETQYF.

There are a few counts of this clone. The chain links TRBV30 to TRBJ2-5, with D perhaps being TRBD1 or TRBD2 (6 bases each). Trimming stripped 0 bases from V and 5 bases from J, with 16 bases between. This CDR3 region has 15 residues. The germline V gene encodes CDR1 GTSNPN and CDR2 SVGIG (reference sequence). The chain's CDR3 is CAWSVDWGAGETQYF. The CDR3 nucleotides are TGTGCCTGGAGTGTAGATTGGGGGGCGGGTGAGACCCAGTACTTC.

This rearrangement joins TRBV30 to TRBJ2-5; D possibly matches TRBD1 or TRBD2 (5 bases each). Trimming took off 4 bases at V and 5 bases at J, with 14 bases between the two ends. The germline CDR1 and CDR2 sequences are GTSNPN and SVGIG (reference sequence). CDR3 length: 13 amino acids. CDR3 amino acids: CAWIAQGAETQYF. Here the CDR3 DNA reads TGTGCCTGGATCGCGCAGGGAGCGGAGACCCAGTACTTC.